This T cell receptor beta chain was documented in a study of T cells after somatic rescue of genetic block. Sequencing was performed with immunoSEQ multiplex PCR; in TCRdb, only in-frame clones are kept and a portion is missing. The sample lists 110,000 or so clones, 85% to 95% occurring once. Germline V lookup: CDR1 MDHEN, CDR2 SYDVKM. V was pared by 5 bases and J by 1 base, with 7 bases of the junction left unmatched. This CDR3 contains 15 residues. Material for sequencing was peripheral blood mononuclear cells (PBMCs). The clonotype originates from a woman younger than 30. The J gene is TRBJ1-1, the V gene TRBV28; TRBD1 aligns across 7 bases. CDR3 coding DNA: TGTGCCAGCAGTGCTCCCGGGACAGCGAACACTGAAGCTTTCTTT. Translated: CASSAPGTANTEAFF.